This entry lists 7 T cell receptor beta chains sequenced from one sample in a study of OX40 agonist ivuxolimab in advanced cancers. Produced via immunoSEQ multiplex PCR; TCRdb's table is partial and in-frame only. The sample shows 40,000 to 45,000 clones, around nine tenths of them seen only once. The source was CD4+ or CD8+ T cells sorted from blood, collected in a trial of the OX40 agonist ivuxolimab. The source of these receptors is an adult with an advanced solid tumor such as melanoma, head and neck, liver or kidney cancer.

The CDR3 sequence is CASSIGSGSYEQYF. The CDR3 region has the DNA TGTGCCAGCAGCATTGGTAGCGGCTCCTACGAGCAGTACTTC. This rearrangement joins TRBV5-5 to TRBJ2-7; TRBD2 is a possible D gene (6 bases). The CDR3 consists of 14 residues. The germline gives CDR1 SGHKS, CDR2 YYEKEE (reference sequence). Trimming took off 4 bases at V and 0 bases at J, with 11 bases between the two ends.

The V and J genes are TRBV4-1 and TRBJ1-2; D not resolved. Trimming stripped 0 bases from V and 2 bases from J, with 7 bases between. From germline, CDR1 is MGHRA and CDR2 YSYEKL. The CDR3 extends over 14 amino acids. CDR3 loop: CASSQEIGNYGYTF. For the CDR3, the DNA is TGCGCCAGCAGCCAAGAGATAGGGAACTATGGCTACACCTTC.

The chain is built from TRBV28 and TRBJ2-5; the match to TRBD1 covers 8 bases. Germline V gives CDR1 MDHEN, CDR2 SYDVKM. The CDR3 spans 14 residues. V lost 3 bases to trimming and J lost 4 bases; unmatched junction nucleotides: 4. The CDR3 sequence: CASSFARGRETQYF. The CDR3 nucleotides are TGTGCCAGCAGTTTTGCCAGGGGGCGAGAGACCCAGTACTTC.

The chain recombines TRBV5-6 with TRBJ2-7; D tentatively reads TRBD1 or TRBD2 (5 bases each). This CDR3 comprises 17 residues. V lost 0 bases to trimming and J lost 0 bases, with 16 bases between them. Germline CDR1 is SGHDT and CDR2 is YYEEEE. The CDR3 spells CASSLEVNRRSSYEQYF. CDR3 nucleotide sequence: TGTGCCAGCAGCTTGGAGGTCAACAGGAGGAGCTCCTACGAGCAGTACTTC.

This rearrangement joins TRBV6-1 to TRBJ2-5; D perhaps matches TRBD2 (6 bases). V was cut by 1 base and J by 3 bases, with 12 bases left in between. Germline V lookup: CDR1 MNHNS, CDR2 SASEGT. The CDR3 covers 15 residues. The CDR3 sequence: CASSEGLATKETQYF. CDR3 nucleotides: TGTGCCAGCAGTGAAGGCCTAGCGACAAAAGAGACCCAGTACTTC.

Here the CDR3 DNA reads TGTGCCAGCAGCCCCGGGACTAGCGGGAGTTTAGATACGCAGTATTTT. Its protein product is CASSPGTSGSLDTQYF. The gene calls are TRBV11-3 and TRBJ2-3; TRBD2 agrees at 14 bases. The V gene end was trimmed by 5 bases and the J gene end by 5 bases; junction bases not matched to a gene: 6. Germline V lookup: CDR1 SGHNT, CDR2 YENEEA. The CDR3 totals 16 residues.

This clone was counted a few times. This chain connects TRBV27 to TRBJ2-4, with 12 bases fitting TRBD2. The V and J ends lost 5 bases and 4 bases, in that order; junction bases with no gene match: 3. CDR3 length: 15 residues. CDR1 is MNHEY and CDR2 is SMNVEV in the germline V gene (reference sequence). The CDR3 reads CASSEGTSGKNIQYF. CDR3 DNA: TGTGCCAGCAGTGAAGGGACTAGCGGGAAAAACATTCAGTACTTC.